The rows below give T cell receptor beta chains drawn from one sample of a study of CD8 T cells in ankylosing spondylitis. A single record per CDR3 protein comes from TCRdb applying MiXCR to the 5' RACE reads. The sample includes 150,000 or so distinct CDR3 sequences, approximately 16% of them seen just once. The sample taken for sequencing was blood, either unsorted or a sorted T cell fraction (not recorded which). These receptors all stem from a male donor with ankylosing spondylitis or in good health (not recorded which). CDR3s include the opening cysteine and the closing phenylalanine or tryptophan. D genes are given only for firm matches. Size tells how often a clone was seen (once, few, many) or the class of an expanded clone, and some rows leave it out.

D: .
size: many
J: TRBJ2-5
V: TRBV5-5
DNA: TGTGCCAGCAGCTTGCACCAAGAGACCCAGTACTTC
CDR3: CASSLHQETQYF

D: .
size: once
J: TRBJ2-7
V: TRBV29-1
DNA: TGCAGCGTTGTCCTTCCCCCCTACGAGCAGTACTTC
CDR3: CSVVLPPYEQYF

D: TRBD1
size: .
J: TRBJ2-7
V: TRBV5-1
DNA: TGCGCCAGCAGCTACCGGGACAGGGGATCCTACGAGCAGTACTTC
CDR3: CASSYRDRGSYEQYF

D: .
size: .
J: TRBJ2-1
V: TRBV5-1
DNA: TGCGCCAGCAGCTTTCTAGCGACCTATGAGCAGTTCTTC
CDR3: CASSFLATYEQFF

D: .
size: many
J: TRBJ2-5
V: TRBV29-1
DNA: TGCAGCGCTTACAGGGCGGATCAAGAGACCCAGTACTTC
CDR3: CSAYRADQETQYF

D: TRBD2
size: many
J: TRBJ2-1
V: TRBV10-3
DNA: TGTGCCATCAGCCGACTAGCGGGAGGCGTTGAGCAGTTCTTC
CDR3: CAISRLAGGVEQFF

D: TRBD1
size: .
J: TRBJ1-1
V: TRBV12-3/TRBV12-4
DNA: TGTGCCAGCAGGTTGGGGACAGCGAACACTGAAGCTTTCTTT
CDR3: CASRLGTANTEAFF

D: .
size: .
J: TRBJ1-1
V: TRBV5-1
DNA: TGCGCCAGCAGCTTCCCAGGGGACACTGAAGCTTTCTTT
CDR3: CASSFPGDTEAFF

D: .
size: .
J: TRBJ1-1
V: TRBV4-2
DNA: TGTGCCAGCAGCCAAGTGGGACAAACGAACACTGAAGCTTTCTTT
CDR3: CASSQVGQTNTEAFF

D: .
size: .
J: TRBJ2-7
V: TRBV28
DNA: TGTGCCAGCAGTTTGGTCTCGCCCTTCTCCTACGAGCAGTACTTC
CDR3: CASSLVSPFSYEQYF

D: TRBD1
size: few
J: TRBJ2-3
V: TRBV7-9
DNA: TGTGCCAGCAGCCACCGGGACAGGACCTATACGCAGTATTTT
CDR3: CASSHRDRTYTQYF

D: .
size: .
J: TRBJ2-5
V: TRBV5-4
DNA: TGTGCCAGCACTATTATGGGCCCAATTTCGGAGACCCAGTACTTC
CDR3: CASTIMGPISETQYF

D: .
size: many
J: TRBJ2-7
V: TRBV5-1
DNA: TGCGCCAGCAGCCTTTCGAGTCGCGAGCAGTACTTC
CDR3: CASSLSSREQYF

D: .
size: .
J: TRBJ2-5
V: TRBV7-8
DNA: TGTGCCAGCAGCTTAGCGTTGACTACCCAAGAGACCCAGTACTTC
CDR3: CASSLALTTQETQYF

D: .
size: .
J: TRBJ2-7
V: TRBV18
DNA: TGTGCCAGCTCTCAGGCGACAGGAGCCTACGAGCAGTACTTC
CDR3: CASSQATGAYEQYF

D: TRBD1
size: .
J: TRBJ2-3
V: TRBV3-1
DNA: TGTGCCAGCAGCCAAGATCTGTGGCAGGGGGTGTCAGGCACAGATACGCAGTATTTT
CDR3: CASSQDLWQGVSGTDTQYF

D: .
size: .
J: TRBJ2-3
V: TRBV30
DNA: TGTGCCTGGAATGGGGATAACACAGATACGCAGTATTTT
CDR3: CAWNGDNTDTQYF

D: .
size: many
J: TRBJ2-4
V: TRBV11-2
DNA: TGTGCCAGCAGCTTAGATGCGTGGGGGGCAAGGGCCAAAAACATTCAGTACTTC
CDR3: CASSLDAWGARAKNIQYF